Below, one T cell receptor (beta chain) is given with its context. Its antigen is unidentified. The treatment here: oral pan-JAK inhibitor, 5-10 mg twice daily. Alopecia areata patients provided lesional scalp punch biopsies and peripheral blood. Sorting of PBMCs yielded the CD4+ and CD8+ T cells. The sample is drawn from a study of CD8+ T cells in alopecia areata. Whole-study context: Treatment of the treated patients consisted of oral tofacitinib, 5 to 10 mg twice daily. The study's findings and limits: Expanded CD8+ clones among the top 100, as well as scalp clonality, were significantly decreased by tofacitinib.

The CDR3 has 14 residues. Looked up from germline, CDR1 is MNHEY and CDR2 is SVGAGI. J was trimmed by 4 bases and V by 7 bases; bases with no gene match: 10. The sequencing template was cDNA reverse transcribed from extracted RNA. Sequencing was performed with immunoSEQ multiplex PCR; in TCRdb, only in-frame clones are kept and a portion is missing. The profile covers about 40,000 clones, with 92% appearing a single time and approximately 20% taken by the ten largest. The sequenced sample was CD8+ T cells sorted from blood, obtained at week 24, from a patient treated with tofacitinib. V gene TRBV6-5 combines with J gene TRBJ2-7; 7 nucleotides match TRBD1. The receptor's source is a human donor with alopecia areata. This chain's CDR3 is CASTPTGKAYEQYF. As DNA, the CDR3 is TGTGCCAGCACCCCGACAGGGAAGGCTTACGAGCAGTACTTC.